This paragraph reports one T cell receptor beta chain. Sequencing was performed with immunoSEQ multiplex PCR; in TCRdb, only in-frame clones are kept and a portion is missing. The sample has 800,000 to 1,200,000 clones, about four fifths seen once. This entry is derived from a study of shared clonotypes between healthy human individuals. Within Nashville, Tennessee resided all donors, each a Caucasian adult. The germline V gene encodes CDR1 SGHKS and CDR2 YYEKEE (reference sequence). The CDR3 contains 14 residues. Trimming took off 1 base at V and 4 bases at J, with 11 bases between the two ends. The rearrangement joins TRBV5-5 to TRBJ2-5; a weak D match, TRBD2 (5 bases). The sequence was collected from a man aged 18 to 30 in good health. Some clones in this sample may be carry-over from other donors' samples. Sequencing input: memory CD4+ T cells from PBMCs. Stated subset: CD45RA-negative fraction. Here the CDR3 reads CASSLRGNGETQYF. The CDR3, as DNA: TGTGCCAGCAGCTTGCGAGGGAATGGAGAGACCCAGTACTTC.